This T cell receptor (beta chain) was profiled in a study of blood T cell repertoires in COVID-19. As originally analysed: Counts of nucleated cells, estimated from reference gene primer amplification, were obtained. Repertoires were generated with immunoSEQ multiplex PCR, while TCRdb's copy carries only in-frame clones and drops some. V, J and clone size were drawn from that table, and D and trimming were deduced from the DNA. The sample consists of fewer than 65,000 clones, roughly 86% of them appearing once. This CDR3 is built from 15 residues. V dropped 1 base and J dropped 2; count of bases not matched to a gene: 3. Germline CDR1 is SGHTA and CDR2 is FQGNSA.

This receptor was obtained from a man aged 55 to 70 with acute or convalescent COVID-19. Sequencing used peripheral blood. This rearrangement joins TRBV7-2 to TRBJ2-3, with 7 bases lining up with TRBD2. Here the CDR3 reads CASSLDGLVTDTQYF. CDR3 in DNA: TGTGCCAGCAGCTTAGACGGACTAGTCACAGATACGCAGTATTTT.